This T cell receptor (beta chain) derives from a study of Graves' ophthalmopathy and Graves' hyperthyroidism. Study-wide background: Untreated patients at initial diagnosis provided peripheral blood.

The authors amplified TCR beta CDR3 regions from RNA transcripts. The first round was an RT-PCR with HTBI primers, and the second round was a multiplex PCR. TCRdb re-analysed the multiplex PCR reads in MiXCR, keeping a single row per CDR3 protein. The repertoire consists of 660,000 or so distinct CDR3 sequences, with roughly 39% occurring once and the leading ten covering over 2.5%. This clonotype was counted only a few times. The CDR3 spans 14 residues. The V and J ends lost 4 bases and 2 bases, in that order; junction bases with no gene match: 3. Looked up from germline, CDR1 is SEHNR and CDR2 is FQNEAQ (reference sequence).

The V call is TRBV7-9, the J call TRBJ2-7; TRBD1 aligns across 9 bases. The source of this sequence is an adult man with Graves' ophthalmopathy. The sequenced sample consisted of peripheral blood. CDR3 DNA sequence: TGTGCCAGCAGCTGGGACAGGGCGCCCTACGAGCAGTACTTC. It yields the protein CASSWDRAPYEQYF.